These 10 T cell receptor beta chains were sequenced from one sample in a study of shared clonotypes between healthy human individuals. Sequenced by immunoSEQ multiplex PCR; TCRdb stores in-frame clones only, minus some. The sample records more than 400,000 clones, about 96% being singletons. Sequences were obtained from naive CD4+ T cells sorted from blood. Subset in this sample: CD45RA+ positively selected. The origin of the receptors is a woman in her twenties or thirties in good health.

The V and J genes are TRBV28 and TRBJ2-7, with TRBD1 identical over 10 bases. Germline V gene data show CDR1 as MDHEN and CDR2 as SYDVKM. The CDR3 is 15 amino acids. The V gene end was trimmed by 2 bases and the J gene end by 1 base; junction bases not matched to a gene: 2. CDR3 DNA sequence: TGTGCCAGCAGTTTACGACAGGGGGCTTCCTACGAGCAGTACTTC. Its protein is CASSLRQGASYEQYF.

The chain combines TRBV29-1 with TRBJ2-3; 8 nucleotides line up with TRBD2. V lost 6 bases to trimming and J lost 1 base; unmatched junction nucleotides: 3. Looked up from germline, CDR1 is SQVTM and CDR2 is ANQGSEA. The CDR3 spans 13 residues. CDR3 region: CSVSGGGTDTQYF. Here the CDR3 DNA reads TGCAGCGTAAGCGGGGGCGGCACAGATACGCAGTATTTT.

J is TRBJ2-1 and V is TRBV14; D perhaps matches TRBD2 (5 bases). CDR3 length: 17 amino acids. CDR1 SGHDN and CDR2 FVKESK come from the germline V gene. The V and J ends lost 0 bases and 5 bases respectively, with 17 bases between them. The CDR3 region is CASSQESGWHKNNEQFF. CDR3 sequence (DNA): TGTGCCAGCAGCCAAGAGTCGGGGTGGCACAAGAACAATGAGCAGTTCTTC.

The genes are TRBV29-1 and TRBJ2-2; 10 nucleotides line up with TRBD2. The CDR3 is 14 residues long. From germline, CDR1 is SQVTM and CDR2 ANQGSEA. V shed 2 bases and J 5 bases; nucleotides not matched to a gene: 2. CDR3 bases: TGCAGCGTTGAATTACTAGCGGGAACCGGGGAGCTGTTTTTT. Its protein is CSVELLAGTGELFF.

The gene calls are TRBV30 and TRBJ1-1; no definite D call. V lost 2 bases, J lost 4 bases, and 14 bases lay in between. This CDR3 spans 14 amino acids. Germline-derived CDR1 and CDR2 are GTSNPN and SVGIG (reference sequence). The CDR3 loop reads CAWSYDIPSTEAFF. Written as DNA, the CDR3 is TGTGCCTGGAGTTACGACATCCCGTCCACTGAAGCTTTCTTT.

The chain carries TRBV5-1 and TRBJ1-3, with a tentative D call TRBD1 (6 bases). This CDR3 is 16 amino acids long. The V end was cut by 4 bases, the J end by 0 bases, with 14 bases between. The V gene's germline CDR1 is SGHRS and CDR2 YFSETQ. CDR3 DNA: TGCGCCAGCAGCAAAGCGGACAGAAGCTCTGGAAACACCATATATTTT. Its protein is CASSKADRSSGNTIYF.

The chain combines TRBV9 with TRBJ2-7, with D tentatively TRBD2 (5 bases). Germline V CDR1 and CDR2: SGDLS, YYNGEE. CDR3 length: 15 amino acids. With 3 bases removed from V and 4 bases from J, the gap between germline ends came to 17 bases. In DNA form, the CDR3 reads TGTGCCAGCAGCGAAGGAGGAAGGGTCCAGTACGAGCAGTACTTC. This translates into CASSEGGRVQYEQYF.

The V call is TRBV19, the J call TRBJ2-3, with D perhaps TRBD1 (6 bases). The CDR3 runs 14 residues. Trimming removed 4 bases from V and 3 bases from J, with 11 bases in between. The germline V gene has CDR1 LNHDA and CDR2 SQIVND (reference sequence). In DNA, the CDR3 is TGTGCCAGTAGTACGAACGGACAGACAGATACGCAGTATTTT. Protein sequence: CASSTNGQTDTQYF.

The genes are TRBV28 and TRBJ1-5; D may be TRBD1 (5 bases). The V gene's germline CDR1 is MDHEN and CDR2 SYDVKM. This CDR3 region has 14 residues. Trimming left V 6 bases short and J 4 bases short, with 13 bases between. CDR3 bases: TGTGCCAGCAGAACCGGGACGGTGAATCAGCCCCAGCATTTT. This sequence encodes CASRTGTVNQPQHF.

CDR3 residues: CASTWATGGAQHF. CDR3 DNA: TGTGCCAGCACTTGGGCCACCGGGGGAGCCCAGCATTTT. V is TRBV6-1 and J is TRBJ1-5; a possible D gene is TRBD1 (5 bases). The CDR3 is made up of 13 amino acids. V was trimmed by 7 bases and J by 11 bases, leaving 18 bases between them. The germline gives CDR1 MNHNS, CDR2 SASEGT.